This T cell receptor beta chain originates from a study of T cells in Graves' hyperthyroidism and ophthalmopathy. Active moderate-to-severe ophthalmopathy, Clinical Activity Score at least 3, NOSPECS at least 4, under 3 months' duration. Clinical symptoms, serum thyroxine, TRAb, thyroid ultrasound and orbital computed tomography established diagnosis. 9 to 10 ml fresh peripheral blood yielded the PBMCs. The sample holds many counts of this clonotype. The germline V gene encodes CDR1 DFQATT and CDR2 SNEGSKA (reference sequence). This CDR3 has 13 amino acids. Losses at the gene ends were 3 bases for V and 5 bases for J; bases not matched to a gene: 4. Amplified TCR beta CDR3 regions came from RNA transcripts. A first-round RT-PCR of the TCR CDR3 used the HTBI primer set. One entry per CDR3 protein results from TCRdb running MiXCR on the multiplex PCR reads. The profile shows hundreds of thousands of distinct CDR3 sequences, about 15% of them singletons.

The sample consisted of blood. The chain links TRBV20-1 to TRBJ2-5; 9 nucleotides match TRBD2. The receptor was isolated from a woman aged 35 to 49 with Graves' ophthalmopathy. CDR3 in DNA: TGCAGTGCTAGGCAGACTAGCGGTGAGACCCAGTACTTC. Protein: CSARQTSGETQYF.